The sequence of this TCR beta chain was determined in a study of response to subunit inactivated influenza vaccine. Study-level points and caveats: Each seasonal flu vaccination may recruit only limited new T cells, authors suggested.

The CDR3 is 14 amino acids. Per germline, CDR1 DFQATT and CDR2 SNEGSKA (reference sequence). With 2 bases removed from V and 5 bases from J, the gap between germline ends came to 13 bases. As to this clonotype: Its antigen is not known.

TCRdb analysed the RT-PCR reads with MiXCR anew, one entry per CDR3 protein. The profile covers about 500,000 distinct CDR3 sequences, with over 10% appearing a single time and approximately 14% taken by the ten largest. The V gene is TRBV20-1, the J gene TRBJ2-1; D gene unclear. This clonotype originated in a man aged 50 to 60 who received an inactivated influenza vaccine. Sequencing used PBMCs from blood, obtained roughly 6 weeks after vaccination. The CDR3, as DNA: TGCAGTGCTAGACGTGATCCGACACACAATGAGCAGTTCTTC. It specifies CSARRDPTHNEQFF.